This T cell receptor beta chain was found in a study of cytomegalovirus exposure and HLA in healthy donors. Study at large: Of the donors genotyped, approximately 410 in all, 65% to 90% fell in the Caucasian-associated ancestry cluster.

Germline V gene data show CDR1 as MNHEY and CDR2 as SMNVEV (reference sequence). This CDR3 region has 16 residues. V lost 3 bases, J lost 5 bases, and 17 bases lay in between. As for this clone: The target antigen is unknown.

The PCR was carried out with 60 Vbeta primers and 13 Jbeta primers. Data came from immunoSEQ multiplex PCR; TCRdb stores just in-frame clones and leaves some out. The sample records about 170,000 clones, approximately 82% being singletons. Study results and limitations: The study designated fewer than 200 TCR beta chains cytomegalovirus-associated. The study found most TCR sequences rare, yet found some public TCRs in many donors.

The sample consisted of PBMCs. The origin of this receptor is a male donor in good health and CMV-seronegative. The V gene is TRBV27, the J gene TRBJ2-1; TRBD2 might be the D (6 bases). The chain's CDR3 is CASSFFFGGANNEQFF. CDR3 nucleotide sequence: TGTGCCAGCAGTTTCTTTTTCGGGGGAGCTAACAATGAGCAGTTCTTC.